Listed here is a single T cell receptor (beta chain). Then a second PCR, running roughly 6 to 11 cycles, was carried out with a sample-barcoded 5' primer and a J-beta primer mix. Each CDR3 protein is one row after TCRdb ran MiXCR on the 5' RACE reads. The sample comprises 1 million to 1.2 million distinct CDR3 sequences, less than 45% of which are singletons, and roughly 13% rests with the top ten. The J segment lost 10 bases and the V segment lost 4 bases, leaving 11 bases of the junction unmatched. The CDR3 contains 15 residues. Looked up from germline, CDR1 is SGHNT and CDR2 is YYREEE (reference sequence). The sample belongs to a study of blood T cells in healthy people across ages.

V is TRBV5-4 and J is TRBJ1-6; TRBD1 matches 7 bases. The specimen was blood. This TCR was recovered from a man aged 18 to 29 in good health. The CDR3 reads CASSPGTVSNSPLHF. In nucleotides, the CDR3 is TGTGCCAGCAGCCCAGGGACAGTATCTAACTCACCCCTCCACTTT.